The 30 T cell receptor beta chains listed next were all sequenced from one sample in a study of blood T cell repertoires in COVID-19. Assay: immunoSEQ multiplex PCR; the TCRdb copy retains only in-frame clones and omits some. This sample yields more than 45,000 clones, of which about 86% are seen a single time; over 2.5% belongs to the top ten. Sequencing was done on a sample of peripheral blood. Source of these receptors: a woman older than 75 with acute or convalescent COVID-19.

The gene calls are TRBV7-2 and TRBJ2-1, with 7 positions matching TRBD1. The CDR3 spans 15 residues. V dropped 0 bases and J dropped 7; count of bases not matched to a gene: 6. CDR1 is SGHTA, CDR2 FQGNSA, per germline. CDR3 DNA: TGTGCCAGCAGCTTAGCGAAGGGGGCGGAAAATGAGCAGTTCTTC. Its translation is CASSLAKGAENEQFF.

This chain connects TRBV10-2 to TRBJ2-1; 8 bases are a match to TRBD2. The CDR3 spans 13 residues. V shed 6 bases, J shed 6 bases, and the junction held 4 bases outside the gene matches. The germline V gene encodes CDR1 WSHSY and CDR2 SAAADI. The DNA of the CDR3 is TGCGCCAGCAGGAGCGGGGGAGGCAATGAGCAGTTCTTC. This encodes CASRSGGGNEQFF.

This clone appeared once. The chain combines TRBV6-5 with TRBJ1-2, with D uncertain. Trimming cost V 10 bases and J 7 bases, with 16 bases left between them. The CDR3 length is 12 residues. Germline V lookup: CDR1 MNHEY, CDR2 SVGAGI. The CDR3 protein is CATSSMEGGYTF. The CDR3 DNA is TGTGCCACCTCATCGATGGAGGGTGGCTACACCTTC.

The chain uses TRBV6-5 and TRBJ2-3; 7 nucleotides match TRBD2. This CDR3 region has 13 residues. Germline assignment: CDR1 MNHEY and CDR2 SVGAGI. J gave up 14 bases and V 4 bases, and 12 bases lay outside the gene matches. CDR3: CASSLAGAQMMYF. CDR3 coding DNA: TGTGCCAGCAGTTTAGCGGGCGCGCAGATGATGTATTTT.

The chain has TRBV5-4 and TRBJ1-1; 11 positions agree with TRBD1. Germline-derived CDR1 and CDR2 are SGHNT and YYREEE (reference sequence). V was clipped by 4 bases and J by 1 base; unmatched bases: 9. The CDR3 runs to 17 residues. The CDR3 nucleotides are TGTGCCAGCAGCCCGGACAGGGGGCGCGGGCAGAACACTGAAGCTTTCTTT. It translates to CASSPDRGRGQNTEAFF.

The genes are TRBV7-2 and TRBJ2-7, with 10 nucleotides matching TRBD1. V dropped 3 bases and J dropped 2; count of bases not matched to a gene: 1. CDR1 is SGHTA, CDR2 FQGNSA, per germline. This CDR3 region has 14 residues. DNA of the CDR3: TGTGCCAGCAGCTTGGACAGGGGGACCTACGAGCAGTACTTC. Translated: CASSLDRGTYEQYF.

This CDR3 reads CASSPLLAGETGELFF. The CDR3, as DNA: TGTGCCAGCAGCCCCCTTCTAGCGGGGGAAACCGGGGAGCTGTTTTTT. The rearrangement uses TRBV11-2 and TRBJ2-2; 10 bases match TRBD2. This CDR3 spans 16 amino acids. CDR1 and CDR2 (germline): SGHAT, FQNNGV. V lost 5 bases to trimming and J lost 5 bases; unmatched junction nucleotides: 8.

This chain joins TRBV9 and TRBJ2-3, with 9 bases identical to TRBD2. Losses at the gene ends were 4 bases for V and 0 bases for J; bases not matched to a gene: 6. The CDR3 length is 16 residues. Germline CDR1 and CDR2: SGDLS and YYNGEE. The CDR3 DNA is TGTGCCAGCAGCCCTCGTAGCGGGAGTAGCACAGATACGCAGTATTTT. It yields the protein CASSPRSGSSTDTQYF.

The gene calls are TRBV6-5 and TRBJ1-1; D uncertain. The CDR3 loop spans 11 amino acids. From germline, CDR1 is MNHEY and CDR2 SVGAGI. Trimming shortened V by 8 bases and J by 3 bases, and 7 bases separated the two germline ends. CDR3 residues: CASRRDTEAFF. In DNA form, the CDR3 reads TGTGCCAGCCGCCGAGACACTGAAGCTTTCTTT.

The chain is built from TRBV4-2 and TRBJ1-2; tentative D call: TRBD1 (5 bases). V dropped 3 bases and J dropped 7 bases, with 9 bases sitting between them. Germline values: CDR1 LGHNA, CDR2 YNFKEQ. CDR3 size: 12 residues. The CDR3 DNA sequence: TGTGCCAGCAGCCAGCAGGGCCCTGGCTACACCTTC. Amino acid sequence: CASSQQGPGYTF.

The chain joins TRBV3-1 (or the pseudogene TRBV3-2) to TRBJ2-2; D is ambiguous. The V gene's germline CDR1 is LGHDT and CDR2 YNNKEL (reference sequence). Trimming pared 0 bases from V and 5 bases from J, leaving 10 bases between. The CDR3 sequence is 15 residues long. CDR3: CASSQDGDWTGELFF. In nucleotides, the CDR3 is TGTGCCAGCAGCCAAGATGGAGACTGGACCGGGGAGCTGTTTTTT.

The rearrangement links TRBV9 to TRBJ1-1, with unresolved D. CDR1 and CDR2 (germline): SGDLS, YYNGEE. Trimming took 2 bases from V and 1 from J, leaving 18 bases between them. This CDR3 has 17 residues. As DNA, the CDR3 is TGTGCCAGCAGCGTTCTCCCTGACTTGAGCTCGAACACTGAAGCTTTCTTT. Protein product: CASSVLPDLSSNTEAFF.

This chain uses TRBV10-3 with TRBJ2-2; a weak D match, TRBD1 (5 bases). Germline V CDR1 and CDR2: ENHRY, SYGVKD. The CDR3 has 14 residues. The germline V and J ends were trimmed by 2 bases and 1 base, with 5 bases remaining between them. In nucleotides, the CDR3 is TGTGCCATCAGTGAGGGACAGAACACCGGGGAGCTGTTTTTT. It specifies CAISEGQNTGELFF.

The chain joins TRBV3-1 (or the pseudogene TRBV3-2) to TRBJ2-2; TRBD2 might be the D (6 bases). The V gene's germline CDR1 is LGHDT and CDR2 YNNKEL (reference sequence). There are 14 residues in the CDR3. Trimming pared 3 bases from V and 5 bases from J, leaving 10 bases between. The CDR3 reads CASSHGGATGELFF. CDR3 nucleotide sequence: TGTGCCAGCAGCCATGGAGGGGCTACCGGGGAGCTGTTTTTT.

Here the CDR3 reads CASTPLGAVGEAFF. The CDR3 bases are TGTGCCAGCACCCCCCTGGGGGCGGTTGGTGAAGCTTTCTTT. The chain carries TRBV2 and TRBJ1-1, with D tentatively TRBD1 (6 bases). This CDR3 has 14 amino acids. CDR1 is SNHLY, CDR2 FYNNEI, per germline. Trimming took off 7 bases at V and 7 bases at J, with 19 bases between the two ends.

This chain joins TRBV5-1 and TRBJ1-3; TRBD1 matches 8 bases. The germline V gene has CDR1 SGHRS and CDR2 YFSETQ. J gave up 5 bases and V 0 bases, and 1 base lay outside the gene matches. The CDR3 sequence is 14 residues long. The DNA of the CDR3 is TGCGCCAGCAGCTTGGGACAGGGGAGAAACACCATATATTTT. It translates to CASSLGQGRNTIYF.

This chain links TRBV6-2 or TRBV6-3 with TRBJ1-1, with a possible D match to TRBD1 (6 bases). Per the germline V gene, CDR1 is MNHEY and CDR2 is SVGEGT. This CDR3 has 14 residues. V gave up 6 bases and J gave up 4 bases, with 15 bases separating them. CDR3 region: CASSLQGPLTEAFF. The CDR3 DNA reads TGTGCCAGCAGCCTACAGGGTCCCCTCACTGAAGCTTTCTTT.

The chain recombines TRBV30 with TRBJ1-2; D is undetermined. Germline V CDR1 and CDR2: GTSNPN, SVGIG (reference sequence). Trimming took 4 bases from V and 8 from J, leaving 11 bases between them. The CDR3 contains 11 residues. Here the CDR3 reads CAWTYQAGYTF. The CDR3 DNA reads TGTGCCTGGACCTACCAGGCGGGCTACACCTTC. The whole variable domain, remainder taken from reference TRBV30 and TRBJ1-2, is SQTIHQWPATLVQPVGSPLSLECTVEGTSNPNLYWYRQAAGRGLQLLFYSVGIGQISSEVPQNLSASRPQDRQFILSSKKLLLSDSGFYLCAWTYQAGYTFGSGTRLTVV.

This chain uses TRBV6-6 with TRBJ2-3, with 11 bases identical to TRBD2. The germline gives CDR1 MNHNY, CDR2 SVGAGI (reference sequence). This CDR3 is 16 amino acids long. The J segment lost 2 bases and the V segment lost 4 bases, leaving 5 bases of the junction unmatched. CDR3 sequence: CASSSTSGGFTDTQYF. The CDR3 DNA follows: TGTGCCAGCAGTTCCACTAGCGGGGGCTTCACAGATACGCAGTATTTT.

The V gene is TRBV18, the J gene TRBJ1-1; 7 nucleotides align to TRBD1. Looked up from germline, CDR1 is KGHSH and CDR2 is LQKENI. The CDR3 consists of 15 residues. V lost 1 base to trimming and J lost 5 bases; unmatched junction nucleotides: 7. The CDR3 protein is CASSPLRQGGTEAFF. CDR3 bases: TGTGCCAGCTCACCACTCCGACAGGGTGGGACTGAAGCTTTCTTT.

The chain is built from TRBV11-2 and TRBJ1-3; D uncertain. The CDR3 is made up of 13 amino acids. The ends were cut back, 5 bases at V and 4 bases at J, with 9 bases in the middle. Germline V CDR1 and CDR2: SGHAT, FQNNGV. The CDR3 bases are TGTGCCAGCAGCCGGGGTGGGGGAAACACCATATATTTT. This sequence encodes CASSRGGGNTIYF.

This rearrangement joins TRBV5-1 to TRBJ2-7; 13 bases align to TRBD2. Per the germline V gene, CDR1 is SGHRS and CDR2 is YFSETQ. V gave up 4 bases and J gave up 2 bases; unmatched junction bases: 12. The CDR3 runs to 18 residues. Here the CDR3 DNA reads TGCGCCAGCAGCCCGCGGACTAGCGGGGGCCAACCAGCCTACGAGCAGTACTTC. It translates to CASSPRTSGGQPAYEQYF.

Only one count was recorded for this clone. The rearrangement joins TRBV29-1 to TRBJ1-4, with D possibly TRBD1 on 6 matching bases. Germline V gene lookup returns CDR1 SQVTM and CDR2 ANQGSEA. The V and J ends lost 2 bases and 5 bases respectively, with 12 bases between them. There are 14 residues in the CDR3. CDR3 bases: TGCAGCGTTGAATGGGCAGGGGCAAATGAAAAACTGTTTTTT. It codes for CSVEWAGANEKLFF.

The rearrangement joins TRBV11-3 to TRBJ2-2, with 8 bases lining up with TRBD1. V shed 5 bases, J shed 4 bases, and the junction held 6 bases outside the gene matches. CDR3 length: 15 residues. The germline V gene has CDR1 SGHNT and CDR2 YENEEA. The CDR3: CASSLQGATTGELFF. The CDR3 DNA reads TGTGCCAGCAGCCTTCAGGGGGCGACCACCGGGGAGCTGTTTTTT.

The chain combines TRBV5-4 with TRBJ2-2; 12 bases align to TRBD2. The CDR3 runs 15 residues. The germline V gene encodes CDR1 SGHNT and CDR2 YYREEE (reference sequence). With V trimmed by 5 bases and J by 6 bases, 5 bases remained unmatched. CDR3 region: CASRPGTSGSGELFF. CDR3 nucleotides: TGTGCCAGCAGGCCCGGGACTAGCGGGTCCGGGGAGCTGTTTTTT. The full variable domain, in which reference TRBV5-4 and TRBJ2-2 provide the parts outside the CDR3, is ETGVTQSPTHLIKTRGQQVTLRCSSQSGHNTVSWYQQALGQGPQFIFQYYREEENGRGNFPPRFSGLQFPNYSSELNVNALELDDSALYLCASRPGTSGSGELFFGEGSRLTVL.

This clone was detected a few times. The chain combines TRBV5-6 with TRBJ1-6; D unresolved. Germline V gene sequence: CDR1 SGHDT, CDR2 YYEEEE. V was trimmed by 1 base and J by 7 bases, leaving 12 bases between them. The CDR3 consists of 15 residues. The CDR3 sequence: CASSLFVTRNSPLHF. Written as DNA, the CDR3 is TGTGCCAGCAGCTTGTTTGTGACTAGGAATTCACCCCTCCACTTT.

The chain has TRBV6-1 and TRBJ2-3, with TRBD2 identical over 8 bases. Trimming took 3 bases from V and 11 from J; bases not matched to a gene: 13. Germline values: CDR1 MNHNS, CDR2 SASEGT. The CDR3 length is 15 residues. The DNA for the CDR3 is TGTGCCAGCAGTGAGAGGGTCCCGGGACTAGGCAGGCAGTATTTT. It codes for CASSERVPGLGRQYF.

The rearrangement links TRBV5-1 to TRBJ2-7; 7 bases map to TRBD2. The germline gives CDR1 SGHRS, CDR2 YFSETQ. This CDR3 is built from 15 residues. The V and J ends lost 0 bases and 5 bases, in that order; junction bases with no gene match: 8. CDR3 bases: TGCGCCAGCAGCTTGGCCACTAGCGCAATCAACGAGCAGTACTTC. It yields the protein CASSLATSAINEQYF.

V and J are TRBV2 and TRBJ2-6, with 10 bases matching TRBD1. CDR3 length: 16 residues. The V and J ends lost 4 bases and 4 bases, in that order; junction bases with no gene match: 4. Per germline, CDR1 SNHLY and CDR2 FYNNEI. The CDR3 spells CASSADRGGGANVLTF. CDR3 bases: TGTGCCAGCAGTGCGGACAGGGGGGGCGGGGCCAACGTCCTGACTTTC.

The chain has TRBV10-3 and TRBJ1-6; D unclear. The V end lost 7 bases, the J end lost 0 bases, and 10 bases lay between the germline ends. Looked up from germline, CDR1 is ENHRY and CDR2 is SYGVKD. CDR3 length: 15 amino acids. Written as DNA, the CDR3 is TGTGCCATCAAGGCAGGCAGCTCCTATAATTCACCCCTCCACTTT. Encoded protein: CAIKAGSSYNSPLHF.